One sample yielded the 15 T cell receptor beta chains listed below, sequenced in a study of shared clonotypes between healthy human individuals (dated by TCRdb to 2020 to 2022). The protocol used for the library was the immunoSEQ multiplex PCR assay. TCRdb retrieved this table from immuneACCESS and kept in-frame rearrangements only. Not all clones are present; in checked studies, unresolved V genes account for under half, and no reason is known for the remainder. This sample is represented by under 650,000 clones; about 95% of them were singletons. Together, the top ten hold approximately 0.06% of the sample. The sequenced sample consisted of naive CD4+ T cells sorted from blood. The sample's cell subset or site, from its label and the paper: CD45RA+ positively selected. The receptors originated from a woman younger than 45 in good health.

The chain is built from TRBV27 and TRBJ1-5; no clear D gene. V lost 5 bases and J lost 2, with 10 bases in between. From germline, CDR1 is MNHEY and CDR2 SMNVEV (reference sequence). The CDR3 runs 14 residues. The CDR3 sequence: CASSILGGNQPQHF. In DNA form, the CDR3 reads TGTGCCAGCAGTATCCTCGGAGGCAATCAGCCCCAGCATTTT.

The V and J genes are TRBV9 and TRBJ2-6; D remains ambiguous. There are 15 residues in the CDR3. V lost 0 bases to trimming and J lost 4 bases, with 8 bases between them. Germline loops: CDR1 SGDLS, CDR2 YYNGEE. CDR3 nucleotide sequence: TGTGCCAGCAGCGTAGATGCGGCAGGGGCCAACGTCCTGACTTTC. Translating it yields CASSVDAAGANVLTF.

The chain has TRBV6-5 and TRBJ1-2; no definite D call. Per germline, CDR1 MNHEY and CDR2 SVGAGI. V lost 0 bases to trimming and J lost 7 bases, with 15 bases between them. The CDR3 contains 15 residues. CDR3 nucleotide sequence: TGTGCCAGCAGTTACTCTCGCGGGGAGGGCTTTGGCTACACCTTC. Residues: CASSYSRGEGFGYTF.

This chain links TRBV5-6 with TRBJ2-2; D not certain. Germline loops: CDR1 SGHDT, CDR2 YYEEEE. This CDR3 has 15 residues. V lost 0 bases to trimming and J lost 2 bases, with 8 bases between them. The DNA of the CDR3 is TGTGCCAGCAGCTTGGCCGATGGAAACACCGGGGAGCTGTTTTTT. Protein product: CASSLADGNTGELFF.

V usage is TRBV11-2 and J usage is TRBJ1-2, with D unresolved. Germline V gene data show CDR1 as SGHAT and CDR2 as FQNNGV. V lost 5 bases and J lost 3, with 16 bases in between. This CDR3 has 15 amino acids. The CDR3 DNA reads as TGTGCCAGCAGCACCGAGGCTCAGAACTACTATGGCTACACCTTC. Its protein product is CASSTEAQNYYGYTF.

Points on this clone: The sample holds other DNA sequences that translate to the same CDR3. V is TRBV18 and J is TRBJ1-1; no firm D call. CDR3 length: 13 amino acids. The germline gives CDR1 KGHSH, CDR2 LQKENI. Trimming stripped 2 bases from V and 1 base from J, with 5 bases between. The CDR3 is CASSPVGNTEAFF. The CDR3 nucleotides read TGTGCCAGCTCACCAGTTGGGAACACTGAAGCTTTCTTT.

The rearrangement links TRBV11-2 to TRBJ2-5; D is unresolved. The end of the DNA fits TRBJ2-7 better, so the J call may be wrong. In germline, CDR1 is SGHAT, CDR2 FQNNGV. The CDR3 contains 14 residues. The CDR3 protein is CASSLGVSSYEQYF. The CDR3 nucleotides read TGTGCCAGCAGCTTAGGGGTCAGCTCCTACGAGCAGTACTTC.

CDR3 in amino acids: CASMASGSYEQFF. CDR3 DNA sequence: TGCGCCAGCATGGCTAGCGGGAGCTATGAGCAGTTCTTC. The rearrangement uses TRBV5-1 and TRBJ2-1; 10 bases fit TRBD2. The CDR3 runs 13 residues. The trim removed 6 bases at V and 8 bases at J, leaving 5 bases unmatched. Per the germline V gene, CDR1 is SGHRS and CDR2 is YFSETQ.

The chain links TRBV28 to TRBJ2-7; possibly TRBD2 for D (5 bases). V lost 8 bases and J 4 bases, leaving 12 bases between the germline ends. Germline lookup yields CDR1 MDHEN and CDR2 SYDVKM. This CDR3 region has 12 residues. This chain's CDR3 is CASSGIIYEQYF. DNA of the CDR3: TGTGCCAGCTCCGGGATAATTTACGAGCAGTACTTC.

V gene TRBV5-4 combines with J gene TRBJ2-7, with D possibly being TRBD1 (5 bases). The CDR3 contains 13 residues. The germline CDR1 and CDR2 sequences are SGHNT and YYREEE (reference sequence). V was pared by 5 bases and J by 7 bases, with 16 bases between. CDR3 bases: TGTGCCAGCAGTTGGGGCCTACTGGAGGAGCAGTACTTC. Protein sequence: CASSWGLLEEQYF. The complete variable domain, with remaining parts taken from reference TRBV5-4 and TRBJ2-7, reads ETGVTQSPTHLIKTRGQQVTLRCSSQSGHNTVSWYQQALGQGPQFIFQYYREEENGRGNFPPRFSGLQFPNYSSELNVNALELDDSALYLCASSWGLLEEQYFGPGTRLTVT.

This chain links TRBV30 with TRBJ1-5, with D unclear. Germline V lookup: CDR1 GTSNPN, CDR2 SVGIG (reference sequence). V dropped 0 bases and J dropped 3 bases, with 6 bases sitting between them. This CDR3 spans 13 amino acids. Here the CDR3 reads CAWSVHHNQPQHF. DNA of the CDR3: TGTGCCTGGAGTGTTCACCACAATCAGCCCCAGCATTTT. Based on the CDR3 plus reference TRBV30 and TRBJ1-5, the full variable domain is SQTIHQWPATLVQPVGSPLSLECTVEGTSNPNLYWYRQAAGRGLQLLFYSVGIGQISSEVPQNLSASRPQDRQFILSSKKLLLSDSGFYLCAWSVHHNQPQHFGDGTRLSIL.

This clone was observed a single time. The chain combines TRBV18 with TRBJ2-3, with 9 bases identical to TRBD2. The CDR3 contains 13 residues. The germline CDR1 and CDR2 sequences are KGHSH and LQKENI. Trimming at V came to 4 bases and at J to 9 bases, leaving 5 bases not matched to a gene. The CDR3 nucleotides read TGTGCCAGCTCACAGGGACTAGCTGAGACGCAGTATTTT. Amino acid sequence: CASSQGLAETQYF.

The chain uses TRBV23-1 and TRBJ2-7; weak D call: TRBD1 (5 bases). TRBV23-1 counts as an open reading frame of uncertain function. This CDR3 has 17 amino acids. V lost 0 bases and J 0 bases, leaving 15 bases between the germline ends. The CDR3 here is CASSQSHCRATSYEQYF. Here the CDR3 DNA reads TGCGCCAGCAGTCAATCGCATTGCAGGGCGACCTCCTACGAGCAGTACTTC.

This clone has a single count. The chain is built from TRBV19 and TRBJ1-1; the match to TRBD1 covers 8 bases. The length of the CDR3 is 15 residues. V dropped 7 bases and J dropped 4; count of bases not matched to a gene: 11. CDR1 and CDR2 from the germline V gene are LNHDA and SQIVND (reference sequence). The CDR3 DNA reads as TGTGCCAGTACCCGACAGGGGATTTTCGTCACTGAAGCTTTCTTT. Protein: CASTRQGIFVTEAFF.

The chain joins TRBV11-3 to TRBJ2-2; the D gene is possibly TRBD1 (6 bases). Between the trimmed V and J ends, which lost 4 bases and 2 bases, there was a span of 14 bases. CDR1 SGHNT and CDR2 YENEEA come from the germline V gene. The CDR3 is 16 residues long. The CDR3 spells CASSSTGHPNTGELFF. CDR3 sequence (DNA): TGTGCCAGCAGCTCGACGGGACATCCAAACACCGGGGAGCTGTTTTTT.